This T cell receptor (beta chain) was found in a study of monozygotic twins with inflammatory bowel disease. Study-level results: Concordance status among twins (concordant versus discordant) showed no link to repertoire similarity, possibly from limited power. Lower sharing of clonotypes with other individuals was seen in IBD patients than in healthy twins. This was most marked in patients showing signs of disease activity.

To note about this clonotype: Its specificity is unknown.

Via template switching, UMIs carrying a 6-nucleotide sample barcode were introduced. TCRalpha and TCRbeta cDNA was put through two nested PCRs of 16 and 9 cycles. No DNA is given; TCRdb re-called the 5' RACE reads and lists each CDR3 protein once. The table lists some 150,000 distinct CDR3 sequences. The CDR3 contains 14 residues. In germline, CDR1 is SGHDN, CDR2 FVKESK. The chain has TRBV14 and TRBJ2-2; TCRdb calls TRBD2, which cannot be checked without DNA. This TCR was sampled from a human donor with ulcerative colitis or Crohn's disease, or a healthy co-twin of an affected twin (not recorded which). The sequenced sample consisted of blood. The CDR3 is CASRMGLAGAELFF.